This T cell receptor beta chain was obtained from a study of cytomegalovirus exposure and HLA in healthy donors (dated by TCRdb to about 2017). Some background on the complete study: According to a later analysis, one platform produced both the roughly 110 validation repertoires and the roughly 650 repertoires of the first cohort. The study aimed to test whether cataloging public T cell receptors could reveal signatures of past pathogen exposure. Along with the roughly 670-subject first cohort, a separate validation cohort of approximately 110 different subjects was used. To predict cytomegalovirus infection status, the study combined high-throughput TCR immunosequencing, statistical association of individual TCRs with disease status, and machine learning.

Separate from the approximately 700-subject first cohort, the validation cohort of over 90 subjects was the group to which the donors belonged. The library was obtained by the immunoSEQ multiplex PCR assay. Per the authors' processing: To diagnose cytomegalovirus status from the catalog of TCR beta chain sequences, a statistical classification framework was built. TCRdb retrieved this table from immuneACCESS and kept in-frame rearrangements only. Not all clones are present; in checked studies, unresolved V genes account for under half, and no reason is known for the remainder. V, J and clone size derive from that table, while D and trimming were established from the DNA sequence. The sample profile shows 110,000 to 150,000 clones; just over 90% of them were found once. The ten largest clones take up 0.55% to 0.8% of the sample. Worth noting for this clone: Its antigen is currently not known. No base quality values were provided; no much bigger clone lies one nucleotide off.

CDR1 and CDR2 (PRHDT, FYEKMQ) derive from the germline V gene (reference sequence). V trim: 1 base; J trim: 3 bases; unmatched bases: 13. Including cysteine and phenylalanine, the CDR3 has 18 amino acids. Just the 54-base CDR3 DNA is kept, in frame starting at base 1. On the study overall, not on this receptor specifically: In a later analysis, TCRs clustered in the first cohort were found to also tend to co-occur in the 130 or so validation repertoires, with 85% to 95% of cluster scores above 0. Most TCR sequences were seen in very few donors, while some public TCRs were found in many individuals. A few of the identified cytomegalovirus-associated TCR beta chains were confirmed in vitro to be specific for cytomegalovirus antigens. The classifier was reported to diagnose cytomegalovirus status with high specificity and sensitivity in both the original and validation cohorts. It was suggested by the authors that the approach could potentially be generalized to other disease states and immunological phenotypes. A later analysis lacked HLA typing for the validation cohort, so it scored co-occurrence in that cohort across all 110 or so repertoires. In the study, 150 to 200 TCR beta chains were listed as associated with cytomegalovirus.

Material: PBMCs. The TCR comes from a man aged 18-30 years in good health and CMV-seronegative. The chain is encoded by TRBV13 joined to TRBJ1-2, and 8 bases in between align with TRBD1. CDR3 reads: CASSLAGWTGIKYYGYTF. The DNA reads TGTGCCAGCAGCTTAGCCGGGTGGACAGGGATCAAGTACTATGGCTACACCTTC.